This T cell receptor (beta chain) appears in the sequencing data of a study of T cells in Graves' hyperthyroidism and ophthalmopathy. Background on the study: Peripheral blood was obtained at initial diagnosis, preceding any treatment.

TCR beta CDR3 regions were amplified from RNA. A first-round RT-PCR of the TCR CDR3 used the HTBI primer set. TCRdb analysed the multiplex PCR reads with MiXCR anew, one entry per CDR3 protein. The sample consists of fewer than 350,000 distinct CDR3 sequences, 15% to 20% of them appearing once. This CDR3 has 16 amino acids. The V and J ends lost 4 bases and 1 base respectively, with 14 bases between them. Germline loops: CDR1 LNHDA, CDR2 SQIVND (reference sequence). A word on this clonotype: The antigen is not known.

Hyperthyroidism patients were newly diagnosed, had disease duration under 2 months, and were aged 18 to 65 years. General observations from the study: Stable hyperthyroidism and ophthalmopathy were separated using 13 V-J signatures. Most expanded thyroid clonotypes above 0.001 also appeared in blood.

The chain employs TRBV19 and TRBJ1-5; TRBD1 might be the D (6 bases). The sequenced material came from blood. The source is a woman aged 50 to 60 with Graves' hyperthyroidism. The CDR3 sequence is CASSRHRAGSNQPQHF. The CDR3 region has the DNA TGTGCCAGTAGTAGACACAGGGCAGGGAGCAATCAGCCCCAGCATTTT. The full variable domain, rest sourced from reference TRBV19 and TRBJ1-5, is DGGITQSPKYLFRKEGQNVTLSCEQNLNHDAMYWYRQDPGQGLRLIYYSQIVNDFQKGDIAEGYSVSREKKESFPLTVTSAQKNPTAFYLCASSRHRAGSNQPQHFGDGTRLSIL.